Following are 22 T cell receptor beta chains from one sample sequenced in a study of blood T cell repertoires in COVID-19 (dated by TCRdb to 2018 to 2020). Library generation was performed with the immunoSEQ multiplex PCR assay. The immuneACCESS repertoire file appears here via TCRdb, limited to in-frame rearrangements. These files lack a portion of the clones; in checked studies, under half of the deficit traces to unresolved V genes, and the cause of the others is not known. This sample lists about 160,000 clones; over 75% were detected once. Around 9.9% of the sample belongs to the ten largest clones. Sample: peripheral blood. The receptor source for this set is a human donor in a cohort sampled during active COVID-19.

This clone appeared once. The gene calls are TRBV27 and TRBJ2-7, with TRBD1 matching 8 bases. The CDR3 sequence is 15 residues long. With V trimmed by 5 bases and J by 4 bases, 10 bases remained unmatched. From germline, CDR1 is MNHEY and CDR2 SMNVEV (reference sequence). CDR3 DNA sequence: TGTGCCAGCAGTGGTGCCGGGACAGGCCTTTACGAGCAGTACTTC. Its translation: CASSGAGTGLYEQYF.

V usage is TRBV11-2 and J usage is TRBJ2-1, with TRBD2 matching 12 bases. The V gene's germline CDR1 is SGHAT and CDR2 FQNNGV. The V and J ends lost 1 base and 9 bases, in that order; junction bases with no gene match: 1. CDR3 length: 14 residues. CDR3 in amino acids: CASSLGLAGVEQFF. In DNA, the CDR3 is TGTGCCAGCAGCTTAGGACTAGCGGGAGTTGAGCAGTTCTTC.

The chain links TRBV7-2 to TRBJ2-5, with 11 bases matching TRBD1. There are 16 residues in the CDR3. With V trimmed by 1 base and J by 1 base, 2 bases remained unmatched. Germline V gives CDR1 SGHTA, CDR2 FQGNSA. The CDR3 nucleotides are TGTGCCAGCAGCTTAGTGGACAGGGGGCGCCAAGAGACCCAGTACTTC. It translates to CASSLVDRGRQETQYF.

This CDR3 is CATSPGGETQYF. In DNA, the CDR3 is TGTGCCACCTCTCCGGGGGGTGAGACCCAGTACTTC. V usage is TRBV24-1 and J usage is TRBJ2-5, with 7 bases aligning to TRBD2. CDR3 length equals 12 residues. The V gene end was trimmed by 9 bases and the J gene end by 5 bases; junction bases not matched to a gene: 5. CDR1 and CDR2 (germline): KGHDR, SFDVKD.

This clone has only a few counts. The chain uses TRBV28 and TRBJ1-2, with 8 positions matching TRBD1. Germline V gene data show CDR1 as MDHEN and CDR2 as SYDVKM. This CDR3 region has 12 residues. Losses at the gene ends were 8 bases for V and 5 bases for J; bases not matched to a gene: 4. The CDR3 sequence is CASARDRYGYTF. The CDR3 region has the DNA TGTGCCAGCGCCCGGGACAGGTATGGCTACACCTTC.

This clone was seen more than once but under ten times. The CDR3 bases are TGTGCCAGCAGTTACGGCCCAGAGCAGTTCTTC. Translated, it gives CASSYGPEQFF. V and J are TRBV6-5 and TRBJ2-1; unclear D gene. CDR1 MNHEY and CDR2 SVGAGI come from the germline V gene. This CDR3 is built from 11 residues. V was cut by 2 bases and J by 10 bases, with 6 bases left in between.

The CDR3 reads CASSNRDSPYEQYF. Here the CDR3 DNA reads TGTGCCAGCAGTAACCGGGACAGTCCCTACGAGCAGTACTTC. The gene calls are TRBV6-5 and TRBJ2-7; 7 bases are shared with TRBD1. This CDR3 contains 14 residues. V lost 5 bases and J lost 2; bases outside the gene matches: 6. In germline, CDR1 is MNHEY, CDR2 SVGAGI.

This sequence joins TRBV6-5 and TRBJ2-2; no reliable D call. This CDR3 comprises 14 residues. V lost 7 bases and J lost 0, with 9 bases in between. Germline V gene data show CDR1 as MNHEY and CDR2 as SVGAGI. CDR3 loop: CASKQNPNTGELFF. DNA of the CDR3: TGTGCCAGCAAACAGAACCCGAACACCGGGGAGCTGTTTTTT.

The V and J genes are TRBV3-1 (or the pseudogene TRBV3-2) and TRBJ1-2; D gene ambiguous. The germline gives CDR1 LGHDT, CDR2 YNNKEL (reference sequence). This CDR3 comprises 13 residues. V lost 5 bases to trimming and J lost 4 bases, with 11 bases between them. In DNA form, the CDR3 reads TGTGCCAGCAGCTATGGCGGTCGCTATGGCTACACCTTC. This sequence encodes CASSYGGRYGYTF.

The count of this clone is one. The chain uses TRBV7-9 and TRBJ2-7; the match to TRBD1 covers 8 bases. CDR3 length: 14 amino acids. V was pared by 2 bases and J by 6 bases, with 6 bases of the junction left unmatched. The germline V gene encodes CDR1 SEHNR and CDR2 FQNEAQ (reference sequence). The CDR3 DNA reads as TGTGCCAGCAGCTTATCCGGACAGGGAACCGAGCAGTACTTC. Its translation: CASSLSGQGTEQYF.

The chain joins TRBV19 to TRBJ2-7, with TRBD1 matching 7 bases. V gave up 3 bases and J gave up 2 bases; unmatched junction bases: 4. The CDR3 totals 14 residues. Germline CDR1 reads LNHDA; CDR2 reads SQIVND (reference sequence). The chain's CDR3 is CASSIPGQTYEQYF. The CDR3 DNA sequence: TGTGCCAGTAGTATCCCGGGACAGACCTACGAGCAGTACTTC.

The chain's CDR3 is CATGLAGRDTQYF. CDR3 coding DNA: TGTGCCACCGGACTAGCGGGGAGGGATACGCAGTATTTT. The chain has TRBV24-1 and TRBJ2-3; TRBD2 matches at 12 bases. The CDR3 runs to 13 residues. Germline V gene sequence: CDR1 KGHDR, CDR2 SFDVKD. V lost 9 bases, J lost 6 bases, and 3 bases stayed unmatched.

V and J are TRBV6-4 and TRBJ2-7; D not certain. V was shortened by 4 bases and J by 3 bases, with 10 bases between the two germline ends. The CDR3 runs 13 residues. Germline loops: CDR1 MRHNA, CDR2 SNTAGT. CDR3 in amino acids: CASSVTLDYEQYF. CDR3 nucleotide sequence: TGTGCCAGCAGTGTAACCCTAGACTACGAGCAGTACTTC.

The rearrangement uses TRBV19 and TRBJ1-5; D unclear. Trimming took 0 bases from V and 6 from J, leaving 12 bases between them. The germline V gene encodes CDR1 LNHDA and CDR2 SQIVND (reference sequence). This CDR3 comprises 15 residues. For the CDR3, the DNA is TGTGCCAGTAGTATAGATGGAAAGACGGGTCAGCCCCAGCATTTT. Amino acids: CASSIDGKTGQPQHF. The full variable domain, completed using reference TRBV19 and TRBJ1-5, is DGGITQSPKYLFRKEGQNVTLSCEQNLNHDAMYWYRQDPGQGLRLIYYSQIVNDFQKGDIAEGYSVSREKKESFPLTVTSAQKNPTAFYLCASSIDGKTGQPQHFGDGTRLSIL.

The rearrangement links TRBV3-1 (or the pseudogene TRBV3-2) to TRBJ1-3; D remains ambiguous. V lost 5 bases, J lost 0 bases, and 17 bases lay in between. Germline values: CDR1 LGHDT, CDR2 YNNKEL (reference sequence). The CDR3 loop spans 17 amino acids. CDR3 residues: CASSKRGGSTSGNTIYF. As DNA, the CDR3 is TGTGCCAGCAGCAAAAGAGGAGGTTCAACCTCTGGAAACACCATATATTTT.

The chain joins TRBV18 to TRBJ2-3, with a weak D call TRBD1 (6 bases). With 4 bases removed from V and 2 bases from J, the gap between germline ends came to 13 bases. This CDR3 has 15 amino acids. CDR1 and CDR2 from the germline V gene are KGHSH and LQKENI. CDR3 residues: CASSQDSSFTDTQYF. For the CDR3, the DNA is TGTGCCAGCTCACAGGACAGTTCATTCACAGATACGCAGTATTTT.

The CDR3: CASSGLAGVNTGELFF. The CDR3 DNA is TGTGCCAGCAGTGGTTTAGCGGGAGTTAATACCGGGGAGCTGTTTTTT. V usage is TRBV6-1 and J usage is TRBJ2-2; 9 bases map to TRBD2. In germline, CDR1 is MNHNS, CDR2 SASEGT. The CDR3 spans 16 residues. V shed 4 bases, J shed 5 bases, and the junction held 8 bases outside the gene matches.

The chain has TRBV6-2 or TRBV6-3 and TRBJ2-3; D is possibly TRBD2 (6 bases). CDR1 MNHEY and CDR2 SVGEGT come from the germline V gene. The CDR3 contains 12 residues. V was trimmed by 6 bases and J by 12 bases, leaving 16 bases between them. The DNA of the CDR3 is TGTGCCAGCAGCTATACCGGGACTGGACAGTATTTT. Translation gives CASSYTGTGQYF.

This clone was seen ten or more times. The chain couples TRBV4-3 to TRBJ1-4; D gene unclear. The V gene's germline CDR1 is LGHNA and CDR2 YSLEER. Trimming took off 2 bases at V and 10 bases at J, with 14 bases between the two ends. The CDR3 length is 14 residues. CDR3 amino acids: CASSQRSSYGKLFF. As DNA, the CDR3 is TGCGCCAGCAGCCAACGGTCGTCCTACGGAAAACTGTTTTTT.

The V call is TRBV5-8, the J call TRBJ2-4; D uncertain. Between the trimmed V and J ends, which lost 6 bases and 0 bases, there was a span of 4 bases. The CDR3 covers 12 residues. CDR1 is SGHTS, CDR2 YDEGEE, per germline. The DNA of the CDR3 is TGTGCCAGCAACGGAGCCAAAAACATTCAGTACTTC. Encoded protein: CASNGAKNIQYF.

CDR3 in amino acids: CASSTGTGGLKKAFF. The DNA of the CDR3 is TGTGCCAGTAGTACTGGGACAGGGGGTTTGAAGAAAGCTTTCTTT. The gene calls are TRBV19 and TRBJ1-1; 11 nucleotides line up with TRBD1. CDR3 length equals 15 residues. CDR1 is LNHDA, CDR2 SQIVND, per germline (reference sequence). Trimming at V came to 4 bases and at J to 9 bases, leaving 10 bases not matched to a gene.

The chain combines TRBV9 with TRBJ1-1; TRBD1 matches at 7 bases. Germline V CDR1 and CDR2: SGDLS, YYNGEE. The trim removed 5 bases at V and 3 bases at J, leaving 10 bases unmatched. The CDR3 extends over 15 amino acids. The CDR3: CASRGGQLWDTEAFF. In DNA form, the CDR3 reads TGTGCCAGCAGAGGGGGACAGCTGTGGGACACTGAAGCTTTCTTT.